A single T cell receptor (beta chain) is shown here with its context. Between the trimmed V and J ends, which lost 5 bases and 2 bases, there was a span of 16 bases. Germline CDR1 SGHAT, CDR2 FQNNGV. The CDR3 loop spans 15 amino acids. Use of 60 Vbeta and 13 Jbeta primers characterized the PCR. Clones were sequenced by immunoSEQ multiplex PCR, and TCRdb holds only the in-frame ones, with some missing. The sample yields some 180,000 clones, about 83% seen once. The data stem from a study of cytomegalovirus exposure and HLA in healthy donors. The clonotype was recovered from a female donor in good health and CMV-seronegative. V is TRBV11-2 and J is TRBJ2-7; TRBD1 might be the D (5 bases). The sample consisted of PBMCs. CDR3 region: CASSQTWTTPYEQYF. The CDR3 nucleotides are TGTGCCAGCAGCCAAACGTGGACAACTCCCTACGAGCAGTACTTC. The variable domain in full, completed from reference TRBV11-2 and TRBJ2-7, reads EAGVAQSPRYKIIEKRQSVAFWCNPISGHATLYWYQQILGQGPKLLIQFQNNGVVDDSQLPKDRFSAERLKGVDSTLKIQPAKLEDSAVYLCASSQTWTTPYEQYFGPGTRLTVT.